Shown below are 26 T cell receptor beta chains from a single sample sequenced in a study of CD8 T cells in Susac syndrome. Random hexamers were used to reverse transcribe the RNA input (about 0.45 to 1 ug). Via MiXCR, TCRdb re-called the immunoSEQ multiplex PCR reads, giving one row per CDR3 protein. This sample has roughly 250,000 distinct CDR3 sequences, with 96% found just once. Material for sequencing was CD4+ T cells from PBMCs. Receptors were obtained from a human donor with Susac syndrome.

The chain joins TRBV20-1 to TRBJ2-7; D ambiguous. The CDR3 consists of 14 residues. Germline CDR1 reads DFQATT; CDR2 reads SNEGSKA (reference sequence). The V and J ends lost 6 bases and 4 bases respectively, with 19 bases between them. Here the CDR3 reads CSASNPASEYEQYF. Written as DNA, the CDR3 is TGCAGTGCCTCGAACCCGGCCTCAGAGTACGAGCAGTACTTC.

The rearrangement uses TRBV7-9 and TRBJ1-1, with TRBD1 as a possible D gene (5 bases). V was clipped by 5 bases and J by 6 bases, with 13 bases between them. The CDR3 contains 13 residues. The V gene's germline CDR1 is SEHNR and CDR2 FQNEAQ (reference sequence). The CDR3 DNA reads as TGTGCCAGCAGCAGTACAGGTGCCGCTGAAGCTTTCTTT. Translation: CASSSTGAAEAFF.

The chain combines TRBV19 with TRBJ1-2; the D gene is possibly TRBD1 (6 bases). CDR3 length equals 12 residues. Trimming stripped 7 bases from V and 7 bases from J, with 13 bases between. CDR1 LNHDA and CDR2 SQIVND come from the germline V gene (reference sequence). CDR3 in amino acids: CASTGARGGYTF. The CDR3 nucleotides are TGTGCCAGTACGGGGGCGAGGGGTGGCTACACCTTC.

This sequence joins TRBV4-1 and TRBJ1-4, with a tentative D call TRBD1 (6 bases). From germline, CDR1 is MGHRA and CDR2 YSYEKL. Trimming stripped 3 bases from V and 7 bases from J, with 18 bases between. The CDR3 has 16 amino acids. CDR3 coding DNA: TGCGCCAGCAGCCACGTATTGGGCCAGGGGAGTGAAAAACTGTTTTTT. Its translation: CASSHVLGQGSEKLFF.

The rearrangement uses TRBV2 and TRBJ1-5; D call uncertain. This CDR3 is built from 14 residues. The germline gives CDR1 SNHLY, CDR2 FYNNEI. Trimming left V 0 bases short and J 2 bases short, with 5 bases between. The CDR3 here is CASSEAGRNQPQHF. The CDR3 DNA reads TGTGCCAGCAGTGAAGCAGGTCGCAATCAGCCCCAGCATTTT.

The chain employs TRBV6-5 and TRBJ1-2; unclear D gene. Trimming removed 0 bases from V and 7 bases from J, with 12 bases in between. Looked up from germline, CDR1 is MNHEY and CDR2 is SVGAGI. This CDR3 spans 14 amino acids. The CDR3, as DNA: TGTGCCAGCAGTTACTCTCAGGCTTTGGGTGGCTACACCTTC. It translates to CASSYSQALGGYTF.

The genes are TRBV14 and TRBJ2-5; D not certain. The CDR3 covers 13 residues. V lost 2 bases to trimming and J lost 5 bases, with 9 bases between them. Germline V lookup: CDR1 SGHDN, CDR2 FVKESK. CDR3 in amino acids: CASSQPRMETQYF. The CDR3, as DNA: TGTGCCAGCAGCCAACCTAGGATGGAGACCCAGTACTTC.

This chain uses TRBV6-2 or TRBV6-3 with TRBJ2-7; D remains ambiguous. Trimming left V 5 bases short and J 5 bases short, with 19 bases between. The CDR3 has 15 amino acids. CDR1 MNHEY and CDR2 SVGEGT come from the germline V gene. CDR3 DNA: TGTGCCAGCAGTACTCCCGATCCACCGTCTGACGAGCAGTACTTC. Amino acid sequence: CASSTPDPPSDEQYF.

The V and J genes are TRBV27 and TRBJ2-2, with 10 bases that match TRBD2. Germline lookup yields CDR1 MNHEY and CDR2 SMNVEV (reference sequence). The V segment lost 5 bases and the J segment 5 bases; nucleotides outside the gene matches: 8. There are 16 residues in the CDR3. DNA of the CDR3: TGTGCCAGCAGTCCCTTTAGCGGGAGGCTAACCGGGGAGCTGTTTTTT. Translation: CASSPFSGRLTGELFF.

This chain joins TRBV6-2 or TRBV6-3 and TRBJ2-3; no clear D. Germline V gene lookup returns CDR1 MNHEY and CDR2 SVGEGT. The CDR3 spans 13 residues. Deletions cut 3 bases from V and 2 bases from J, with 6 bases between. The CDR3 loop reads CASSYRSTDTQYF. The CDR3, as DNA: TGTGCCAGCAGTTATCGGTCCACAGATACGCAGTATTTT.

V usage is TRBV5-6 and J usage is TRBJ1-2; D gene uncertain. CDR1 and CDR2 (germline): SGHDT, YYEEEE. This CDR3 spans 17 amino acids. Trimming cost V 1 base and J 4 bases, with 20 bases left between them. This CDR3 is CASSLKASGGFGYGYTF. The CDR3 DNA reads TGTGCCAGCAGCTTGAAGGCCTCGGGAGGGTTCGGCTATGGCTACACCTTC. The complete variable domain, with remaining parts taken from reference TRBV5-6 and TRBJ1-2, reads DAGVTQSPTHLIKTRGQQVTLRCSPKSGHDTVSWYQQALGQGPQFIFQYYEEEERQRGNFPDRFSGHQFPNYSSELNVNALLLGDSALYLCASSLKASGGFGYGYTFGSGTRLTVV.

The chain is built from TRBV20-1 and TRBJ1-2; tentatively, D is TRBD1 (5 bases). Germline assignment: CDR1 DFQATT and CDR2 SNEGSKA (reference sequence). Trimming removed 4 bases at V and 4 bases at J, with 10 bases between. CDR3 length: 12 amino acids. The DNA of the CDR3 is TGCAGTGCTAATTCAGGGATCTATGGCTACACCTTC. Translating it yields CSANSGIYGYTF.

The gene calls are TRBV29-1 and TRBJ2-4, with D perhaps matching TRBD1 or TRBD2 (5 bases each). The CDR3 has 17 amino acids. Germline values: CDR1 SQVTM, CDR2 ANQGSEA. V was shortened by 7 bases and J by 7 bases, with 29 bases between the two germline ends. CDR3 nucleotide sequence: TGCAGCGCTTTAATCGGGACCGACGGACGCCTTGGGAACATTCAGTACTTC. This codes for CSALIGTDGRLGNIQYF.

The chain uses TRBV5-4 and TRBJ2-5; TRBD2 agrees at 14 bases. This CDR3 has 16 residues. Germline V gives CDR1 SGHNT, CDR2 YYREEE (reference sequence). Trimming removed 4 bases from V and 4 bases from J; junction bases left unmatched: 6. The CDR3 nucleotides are TGTGCCAGCAGCCTGGGACTAGCGGGAGACGGAGAGACCCAGTACTTC. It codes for CASSLGLAGDGETQYF.

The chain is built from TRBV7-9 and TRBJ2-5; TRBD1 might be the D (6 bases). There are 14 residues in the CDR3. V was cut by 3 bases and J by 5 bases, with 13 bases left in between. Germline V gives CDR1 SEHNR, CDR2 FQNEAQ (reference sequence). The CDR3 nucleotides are TGTGCCAGCAGCTTGATGGGGGCGCGGGAGACCCAGTACTTC. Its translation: CASSLMGARETQYF.

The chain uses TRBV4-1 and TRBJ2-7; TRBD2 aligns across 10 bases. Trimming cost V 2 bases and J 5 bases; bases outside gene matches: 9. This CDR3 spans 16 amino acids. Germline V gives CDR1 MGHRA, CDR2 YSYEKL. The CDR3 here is CASSQRALAGAHEQYF. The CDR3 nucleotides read TGCGCCAGCAGCCAAAGGGCGCTAGCGGGAGCCCACGAGCAGTACTTC.

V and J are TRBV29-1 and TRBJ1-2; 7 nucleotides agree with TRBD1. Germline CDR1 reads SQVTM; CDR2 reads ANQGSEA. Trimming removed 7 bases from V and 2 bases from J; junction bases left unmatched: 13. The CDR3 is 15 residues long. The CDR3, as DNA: TGCAGCGCACCTCCCCGGGCAGGGGGGAACTATGGCTACACCTTC. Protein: CSAPPRAGGNYGYTF.

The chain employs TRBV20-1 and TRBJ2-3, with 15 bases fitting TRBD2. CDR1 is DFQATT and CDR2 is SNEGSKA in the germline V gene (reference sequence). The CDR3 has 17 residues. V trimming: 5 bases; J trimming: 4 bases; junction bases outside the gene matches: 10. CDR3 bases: TGCAGTGCTCCCAGGCGGACTAGCGGGAGGGATGCAGATACGCAGTATTTT. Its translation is CSAPRRTSGRDADTQYF.

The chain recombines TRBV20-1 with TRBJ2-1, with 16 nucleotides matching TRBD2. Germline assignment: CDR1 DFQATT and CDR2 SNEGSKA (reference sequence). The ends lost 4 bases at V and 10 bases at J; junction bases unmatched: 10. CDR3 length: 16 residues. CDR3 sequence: CSATGTSGRAGPEQFF. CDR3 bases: TGCAGTGCTACCGGGACTAGCGGGAGGGCCGGACCCGAGCAGTTCTTC.

The CDR3 DNA sequence: TGCACCAGCAGCCAAGACCAAGAGACCCAGTACTTC. It specifies CTSSQDQETQYF. V usage is TRBV1 and J usage is TRBJ2-5. TRBV1 is a pseudogene. This CDR3 contains 12 residues.

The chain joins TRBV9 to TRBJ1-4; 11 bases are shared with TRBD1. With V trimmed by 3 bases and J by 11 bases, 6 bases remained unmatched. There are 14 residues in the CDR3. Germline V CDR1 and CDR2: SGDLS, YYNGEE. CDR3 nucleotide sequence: TGTGCCAGCAGCGAGGGACAGGGGGTAGGGAAACTGTTTTTT. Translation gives CASSEGQGVGKLFF.

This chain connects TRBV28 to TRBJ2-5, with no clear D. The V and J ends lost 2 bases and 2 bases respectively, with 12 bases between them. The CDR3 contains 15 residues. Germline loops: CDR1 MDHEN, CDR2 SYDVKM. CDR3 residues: CASSLRARKQETQYF. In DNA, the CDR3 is TGTGCCAGCAGTTTAAGGGCACGGAAACAAGAGACCCAGTACTTC.

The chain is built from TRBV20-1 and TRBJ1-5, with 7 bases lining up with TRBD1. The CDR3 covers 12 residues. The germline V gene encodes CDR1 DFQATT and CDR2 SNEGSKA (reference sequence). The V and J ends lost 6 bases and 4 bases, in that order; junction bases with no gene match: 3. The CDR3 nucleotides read TGCAGTGCCGGACAGGCTAATCAGCCCCAGCATTTT. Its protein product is CSAGQANQPQHF.

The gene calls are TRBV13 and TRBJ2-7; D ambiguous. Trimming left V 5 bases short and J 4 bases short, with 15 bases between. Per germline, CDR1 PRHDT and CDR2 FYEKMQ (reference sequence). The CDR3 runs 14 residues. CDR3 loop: CASSRTQVGYEQYF. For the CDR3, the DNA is TGTGCCAGCAGCCGGACCCAGGTTGGGTACGAGCAGTACTTC.

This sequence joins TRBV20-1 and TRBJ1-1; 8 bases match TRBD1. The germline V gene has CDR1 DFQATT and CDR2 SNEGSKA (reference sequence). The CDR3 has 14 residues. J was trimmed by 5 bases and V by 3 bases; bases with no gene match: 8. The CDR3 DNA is TGCAGTGCTAGTAACGGACAGGGAGGGACTGAAGCTTTCTTT. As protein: CSASNGQGGTEAFF.

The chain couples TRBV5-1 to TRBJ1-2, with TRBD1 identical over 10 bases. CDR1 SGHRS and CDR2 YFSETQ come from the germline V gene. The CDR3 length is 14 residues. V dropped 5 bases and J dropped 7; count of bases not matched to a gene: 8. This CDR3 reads CASRFDRGQGGYTF. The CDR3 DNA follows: TGCGCCAGCAGGTTCGACAGGGGGCAAGGTGGCTACACCTTC.